This TCR beta chain was captured in a study of blood T cell repertoires in COVID-19. Overall study context: Material from acute and convalescent COVID-19 was sourced from the United States, Italy and Spain. T cells, B-cell-depleted T cells, or PBMCs supplied cDNA or gDNA.

Clones were read by immunoSEQ multiplex PCR, and TCRdb kept only the in-frame ones, dropping some. This repertoire shows 200,000 to 250,000 clones, roughly 80% found once; its top ten account for more than 6%. The receptor's source is a woman in her sixties with active or convalescent COVID-19. The sequencing input was peripheral blood.

The CDR3 protein is CASSLLQGGYGYTF. DNA of the CDR3: TGTGCCAGCAGCTTGCTTCAGGGAGGGTATGGCTACACCTTC. The chain links TRBV5-8 to TRBJ1-2; tentative D call: TRBD1 (5 bases). Germline V gene sequence: CDR1 SGHTS, CDR2 YDEGEE. Between the trimmed V and J ends, which lost 1 base and 5 bases, there was a span of 12 bases. The CDR3 is 14 residues long.